Below are 21 T cell receptor beta chains sequenced from a single sample in a study of cytomegalovirus exposure and HLA in healthy donors. PCR was performed using 60 Vbeta and 13 Jbeta primers. TCRdb's table, derived via immunoSEQ multiplex PCR, lists solely in-frame clones and lacks some. The sample lists around 75,000 clones, about 75% occurring once. Sequenced material: PBMCs. These receptors came from a young man in good health and CMV-seronegative.

V usage is TRBV6-5 and J usage is TRBJ1-1, with a weak D call TRBD1 (5 bases). Germline loops: CDR1 MNHEY, CDR2 SVGAGI. The CDR3 loop spans 14 amino acids. V lost 6 bases and J 0 bases, leaving 11 bases between the germline ends. The chain's CDR3 is CASSVKGLNTEAFF. The CDR3 nucleotides are TGTGCCAGCAGCGTCAAGGGGTTGAACACTGAAGCTTTCTTT.

This clone was detected once. The chain carries TRBV7-9 and TRBJ2-1, with 7 bases matching TRBD2. Germline V gene data show CDR1 as SEHNR and CDR2 as FQNEAQ (reference sequence). This CDR3 contains 16 residues. V was clipped by 5 bases and J by 8 bases; unmatched bases: 15. The CDR3 DNA reads as TGTGCCAGCAGCCCTCACCGGACTAGTAGGATCCATGAGCAGTTCTTC. This gives the protein CASSPHRTSRIHEQFF.

The rearrangement joins TRBV5-4 to TRBJ2-2, with D maybe TRBD2 (5 bases). V gave up 4 bases and J gave up 6 bases, with 7 bases separating them. The CDR3 covers 12 residues. CDR1 is SGHNT and CDR2 is YYREEE in the germline V gene (reference sequence). The CDR3 loop is CASSPRAGELFF. CDR3 in DNA: TGTGCCAGCAGCCCGAGGGCCGGGGAGCTGTTTTTT.

The chain couples TRBV11-2 to TRBJ2-3, with TRBD2 matching 10 bases. The germline V gene encodes CDR1 SGHAT and CDR2 FQNNGV. With 2 bases clipped from V and 2 bases from J, the junction kept 10 bases outside the gene matches. This CDR3 spans 18 amino acids. The CDR3 reads CASSLNGLAGVNTDTQYF. The CDR3, as DNA: TGTGCCAGCAGCTTAAACGGTCTAGCGGGGGTAAACACAGATACGCAGTATTTT.

This clone was counted only a few times. This chain links TRBV7-2 with TRBJ2-6; 14 bases map to TRBD2. There are 17 residues in the CDR3. Germline CDR1 SGHTA, CDR2 FQGNSA. V shed 4 bases, J shed 4 bases, and the junction held 3 bases outside the gene matches. CDR3 DNA: TGTGCCAGCAGCTCCGGACTAGCGGGGGGCGGGGCCAACGTCCTGACTTTC. Translating it yields CASSSGLAGGGANVLTF.

The gene calls are TRBV9 and TRBJ1-6; 9 positions agree with TRBD1. Germline loops: CDR1 SGDLS, CDR2 YYNGEE. Trimming removed 3 bases from V and 10 bases from J; junction bases left unmatched: 14. This CDR3 region has 17 residues. DNA of the CDR3: TGTGCCAGCAGCGCCATCAGGACAGGGGCTGTGGAATCACCCCTCCACTTT. Encoded protein: CASSAIRTGAVESPLHF.

The chain combines TRBV6-1 with TRBJ2-7; 9 bases align to TRBD2. V shed 4 bases and J 3 bases; nucleotides not matched to a gene: 7. The CDR3 contains 15 residues. Germline CDR1 reads MNHNS; CDR2 reads SASEGT. This chain's CDR3 is CASSVRSGGHYEQYV. CDR3 nucleotides: TGTGCCAGCAGTGTTAGGAGCGGGGGGCACTACGAGCAGTACGTC.

This chain links TRBV27 with TRBJ1-1; weak D call: TRBD1 (6 bases). V dropped 4 bases and J dropped 11 bases, with 14 bases sitting between them. The CDR3 is made up of 12 amino acids. Looked up from germline, CDR1 is MNHEY and CDR2 is SMNVEV (reference sequence). CDR3 in DNA: TGTGCCAGCAGTTATGCAGGGAGGGGGGCTTTCTTT. Translation: CASSYAGRGAFF.

This clone was counted only a few times. V and J are TRBV9 and TRBJ2-1; TRBD1 matches at 11 bases. The trim removed 2 bases at V and 8 bases at J, leaving 6 bases unmatched. This CDR3 has 15 amino acids. Germline CDR1 SGDLS, CDR2 YYNGEE. This CDR3 is CASSVGTGGGHEQFF. The CDR3 DNA is TGTGCCAGCAGCGTCGGGACAGGGGGGGGACATGAGCAGTTCTTC.

The chain joins TRBV14 to TRBJ1-2, with D maybe TRBD1 (5 bases). Germline V gene sequence: CDR1 SGHDN, CDR2 FVKESK. The CDR3 extends over 19 amino acids. The germline V and J ends were trimmed by 4 bases and 0 bases, with 24 bases remaining between them. CDR3 amino acids: CASSPLAGGWGQANYGYTF. The CDR3 coding sequence is TGTGCCAGCAGCCCACTCGCCGGGGGATGGGGTCAAGCTAACTATGGCTACACCTTC.

The V call is TRBV10-3, the J call TRBJ2-1, with a tentative D call TRBD1 (6 bases). The CDR3 contains 15 residues. V was trimmed by 4 bases and J by 8 bases, leaving 18 bases between them. The V gene's germline CDR1 is ENHRY and CDR2 SYGVKD. CDR3 in amino acids: CAISVGGTRGDEQFF. The CDR3 region has the DNA TGTGCCATCAGTGTGGGTGGGACACGAGGCGATGAGCAGTTCTTC.

The chain has TRBV7-3 and TRBJ2-7; the match to TRBD2 covers 12 bases. The CDR3 sequence is 14 residues long. CDR1 SGHTA and CDR2 FQGTGA come from the germline V gene. The V and J ends lost 5 bases and 5 bases, in that order; junction bases with no gene match: 4. This chain's CDR3 is CASSLAGGLDEQYF. The CDR3, as DNA: TGTGCCAGCAGCCTAGCGGGGGGGCTTGACGAGCAGTACTTC.

The chain is built from TRBV5-6 and TRBJ2-5; 15 bases map to TRBD2. J gave up 6 bases and V 4 bases, and 10 bases lay outside the gene matches. Germline lookup yields CDR1 SGHDT and CDR2 YYEEEE. The CDR3 length is 17 residues. CDR3 sequence (DNA): TGTGCCAGCAGCCGGACTAGCGGGGGGGCCGTGGTGAAGACCCAGTACTTC. Its protein product is CASSRTSGGAVVKTQYF.

The chain couples TRBV4-3 to TRBJ2-2, with no clear D. Germline V gene lookup returns CDR1 LGHNA and CDR2 YSLEER. This CDR3 has 15 residues. The germline V and J ends were trimmed by 0 bases and 1 base, with 6 bases remaining between them. For the CDR3, the DNA is TGCGCCAGCAGCCAAGATCCCGGGAACACCGGGGAGCTGTTTTTT. This codes for CASSQDPGNTGELFF.

By its share, this clone is medium-sized (0.01 to 0.1%). The V call is TRBV9, the J call TRBJ2-2; maybe TRBD2 (5 bases). CDR1 and CDR2 from the germline V gene are SGDLS and YYNGEE. The CDR3 runs 13 residues. Trimming pared 4 bases from V and 6 bases from J, leaving 10 bases between. The CDR3 DNA reads TGTGCCAGCAGCCCACGAGGGCCCGGGGAGCTGTTTTTT. Translation: CASSPRGPGELFF. The full variable domain, completed using reference TRBV9 and TRBJ2-2, is DSGVTQTPKHLITATGQRVTLRCSPRSGDLSVYWYQQSLDQGLQFLIQYYNGEERAKGNILERFSAQQFPDLHSELNLSSLELGDSALYFCASSPRGPGELFFGEGSRLTVL.

V gene TRBV30 combines with J gene TRBJ2-3; D uncertain. CDR3 length equals 15 residues. Germline CDR1 is GTSNPN and CDR2 is SVGIG (reference sequence). Between the trimmed V and J ends, which lost 0 bases and 3 bases, there was a span of 13 bases. CDR3 coding DNA: TGTGCCTGGAGTGTACTGTCCCCCGAGACAGATACGCAGTATTTT. Protein sequence: CAWSVLSPETDTQYF.

V and J are TRBV5-1 and TRBJ2-5; TRBD2 agrees at 12 bases. This CDR3 spans 16 amino acids. V lost 1 base to trimming and J lost 7 bases; unmatched junction nucleotides: 8. Looked up from germline, CDR1 is SGHRS and CDR2 is YFSETQ. Here the CDR3 reads CASSLTTSGGSRTQYF. The CDR3 DNA sequence: TGCGCCAGCAGCTTGACGACTAGCGGGGGATCGCGGACCCAGTACTTC.

The chain links TRBV6-6 to TRBJ2-5; TRBD1 agrees at 8 bases. Per germline, CDR1 MNHNY and CDR2 SVGAGI (reference sequence). The V gene end was trimmed by 4 bases and the J gene end by 3 bases; junction bases not matched to a gene: 4. This CDR3 is built from 14 residues. The chain's CDR3 is CASSWDRRKETQYF. CDR3 nucleotides: TGTGCCAGCAGTTGGGACAGGAGGAAAGAGACCCAGTACTTC.

The genes are TRBV7-9 and TRBJ2-1; 8 nucleotides line up with TRBD1. Germline trimming cut 5 bases from V and 7 bases from J; bases unmatched to any gene: 10. The germline gives CDR1 SEHNR, CDR2 FQNEAQ (reference sequence). The CDR3 is 15 amino acids. CDR3 region: CASSPGQGRNNEQFF. The CDR3 DNA follows: TGTGCCAGCAGCCCCGGACAGGGAAGAAATAATGAGCAGTTCTTC.

The chain recombines TRBV7-2 with TRBJ2-2; 10 bases are shared with TRBD1. The CDR3 has 16 residues. Trimming at V came to 5 bases and at J to 4 bases, leaving 7 bases not matched to a gene. The V gene's germline CDR1 is SGHTA and CDR2 FQGNSA. DNA for the CDR3: TGTGCCAGCAGCCAGGGAGGGACAGGGGTCACCGGGGAGCTGTTTTTT. This translates into CASSQGGTGVTGELFF.

This clone was counted a single time. The chain couples TRBV30 to TRBJ2-1; D is ambiguous. Germline values: CDR1 GTSNPN, CDR2 SVGIG (reference sequence). The CDR3 spans 12 residues. Between the trimmed V and J ends, which lost 3 bases and 7 bases, there was a span of 10 bases. This CDR3 is CAWSHRPNEQFF. The DNA of the CDR3 is TGTGCCTGGAGCCACAGACCAAATGAGCAGTTCTTC.